This paragraph reports one T cell receptor (beta chain). This clone has a single count. Its antigen is unknown. The sample holds no much larger clone one base away, and base qualities are not on file. This sample stems from a study of blood T cell repertoires in COVID-19 (dated by TCRdb to the early 2020s). A note on the overall study: The collaborator samples originated in the United States, Italy and Spain and spanned the acute and convalescent phases of COVID-19. The prospective study material was composed of cDNA or gDNA derived from T cells, B-cell-depleted T cells, or PBMCs. Deeply sampled blood TCRbeta repertoires from subjects exposed to, actively infected with, or recovered from COVID-19 were included in the dataset. The repertoires were released in a freely available public database intended as a resource for research on the immune response to SARS-CoV-2. The samples were drawn from two sources: the first 160 participants of the ongoing ImmuneRACE study, and 1,254 subjects contributed by 6 global collaborators. The sample metadata nearly always contained a de-identified subject ID, COVID-19 status, age in years and sex. HLA class I and class II types, where available, came from metadata supplied by the sample provider rather than from assay-based typing.

Between the V and J ends, shortened by 8 bases and 0 bases respectively, the junction contains 7 bases. From cysteine to phenylalanine, the CDR3 is 13 amino acids long. CDR3 DNA only is kept here, 39 bases in frame from base 1. CDR1 MDHEN and CDR2 SYDVKM were looked up in the germline V gene. Collaborating institutions collected whole blood in K2EDTA tubes following their own protocols. For TCRbeta analysis, collaborators shipped samples as frozen whole blood, isolated PBMCs, or DNA extracted from either of those sample types. The immunoSEQ Assay, a bias-controlled multiplex PCR, was used to amplify TCRbeta CDR3 regions from genomic DNA. The original methods were these. Nucleated cell counts per sample were estimated from amplification of reference gene primers within the assay. To quantify the absolute abundance of each unique TCRbeta CDR3 rearrangement, sequence reads were collapsed and filtered. Productive Simpson clonality was computed per sample as the square root of Simpson's diversity index over productive rearrangements. The source is immuneACCESS, and TCRdb retained only in-frame sequences with V and J called. Part of the clones is not carried over; for the studies checked, unresolved V genes explain less than half of this, and the remainder is unexplained. That table gives V, J and clone size, and the DNA gave D and trimming. The sample contains some 100,000 clones, just over 85% of them found a single time. The ten largest clones capture about 4.6% of the sample.

Here is what the overall study found, with its caveats: The quantity of clinical and demographic metadata differed by source and by participant and was supplied without curation.

The rearranged chain carries TRBV28 and TRBJ1-4; the D gene is possibly TRBD1, with 5 bases matching. This receptor was obtained from a human donor in a cohort sampled during active COVID-19. Sequences were obtained from peripheral blood. The DNA is TGTGCCAGCGCGACAGCAACTAATGAAAAACTGTTTTTT. The encoded protein is CASATATNEKLFF.